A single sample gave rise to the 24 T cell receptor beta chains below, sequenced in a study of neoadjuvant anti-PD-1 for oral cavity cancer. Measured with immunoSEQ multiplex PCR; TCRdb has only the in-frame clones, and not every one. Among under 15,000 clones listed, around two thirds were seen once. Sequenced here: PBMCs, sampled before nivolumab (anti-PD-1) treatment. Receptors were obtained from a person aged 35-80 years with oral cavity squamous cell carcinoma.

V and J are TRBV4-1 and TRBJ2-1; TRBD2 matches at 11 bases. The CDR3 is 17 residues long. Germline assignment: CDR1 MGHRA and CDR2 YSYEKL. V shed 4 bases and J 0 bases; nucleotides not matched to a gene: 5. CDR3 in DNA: TGCGCCAGCAGCCGAAGCCTAGCGGGAGGCTCCTACAATGAGCAGTTCTTC. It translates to CASSRSLAGGSYNEQFF.

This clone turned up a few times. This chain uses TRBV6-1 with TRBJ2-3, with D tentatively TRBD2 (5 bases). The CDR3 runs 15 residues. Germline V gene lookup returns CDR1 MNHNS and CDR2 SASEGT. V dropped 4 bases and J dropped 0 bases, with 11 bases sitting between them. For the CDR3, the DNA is TGTGCCAGCAGTGCGACTATAGTAAGCACAGATACGCAGTATTTT. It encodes CASSATIVSTDTQYF.

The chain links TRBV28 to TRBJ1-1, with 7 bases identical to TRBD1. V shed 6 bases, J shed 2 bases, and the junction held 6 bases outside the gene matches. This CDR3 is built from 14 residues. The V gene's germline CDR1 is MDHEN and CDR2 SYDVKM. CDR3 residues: CASSPGQANTEAFF. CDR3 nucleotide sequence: TGTGCCAGCAGCCCTGGACAGGCCAACACTGAAGCTTTCTTT.

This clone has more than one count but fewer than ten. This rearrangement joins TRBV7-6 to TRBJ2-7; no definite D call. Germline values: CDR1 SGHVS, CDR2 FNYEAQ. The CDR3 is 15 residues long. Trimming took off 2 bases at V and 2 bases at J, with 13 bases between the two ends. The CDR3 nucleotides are TGTGCCAGCAGCTTAATGCCCACTGTCACCTACGAGCAGTACTTC. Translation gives CASSLMPTVTYEQYF.

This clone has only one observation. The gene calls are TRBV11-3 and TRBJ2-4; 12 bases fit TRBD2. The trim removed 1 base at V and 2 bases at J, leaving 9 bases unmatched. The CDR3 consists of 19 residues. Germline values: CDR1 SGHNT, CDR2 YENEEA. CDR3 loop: CASSLGGLAGGPTKNIQYF. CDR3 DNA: TGTGCCAGCAGCTTAGGGGGCCTAGCGGGAGGGCCAACCAAAAACATTCAGTACTTC.

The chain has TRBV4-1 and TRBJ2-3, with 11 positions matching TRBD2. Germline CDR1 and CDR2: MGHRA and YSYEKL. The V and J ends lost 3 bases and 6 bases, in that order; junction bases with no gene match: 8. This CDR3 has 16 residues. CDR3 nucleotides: TGCGCCAGCAGCCAGGCACTAGCGGGGGCGAGGGATACGCAGTATTTT. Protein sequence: CASSQALAGARDTQYF.

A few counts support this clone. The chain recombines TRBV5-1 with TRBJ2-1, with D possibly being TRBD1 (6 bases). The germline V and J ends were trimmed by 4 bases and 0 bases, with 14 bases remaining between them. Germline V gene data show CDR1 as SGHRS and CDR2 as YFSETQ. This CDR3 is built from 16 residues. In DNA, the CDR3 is TGCGCCAGCAGCAATGGACAGACCAGCTCCTACAATGAGCAGTTCTTC. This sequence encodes CASSNGQTSSYNEQFF.

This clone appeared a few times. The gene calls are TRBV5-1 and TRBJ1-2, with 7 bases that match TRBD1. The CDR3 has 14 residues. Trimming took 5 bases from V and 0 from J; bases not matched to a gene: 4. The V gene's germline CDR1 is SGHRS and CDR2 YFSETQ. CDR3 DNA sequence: TGCGCCAGCAGTTCTGGGACAGCTAACTATGGCTACACCTTC. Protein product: CASSSGTANYGYTF.

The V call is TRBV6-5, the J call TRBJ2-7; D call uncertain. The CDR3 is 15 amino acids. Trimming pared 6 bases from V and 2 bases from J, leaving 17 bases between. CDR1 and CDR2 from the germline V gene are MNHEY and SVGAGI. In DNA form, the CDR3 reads TGTGCCAGCAGCGTATCGGGCTTCCCTGCCTACGAGCAGTACTTC. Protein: CASSVSGFPAYEQYF.

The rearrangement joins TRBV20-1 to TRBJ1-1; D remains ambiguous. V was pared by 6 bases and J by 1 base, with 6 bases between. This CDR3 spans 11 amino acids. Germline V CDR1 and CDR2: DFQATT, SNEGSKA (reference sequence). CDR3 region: CSALANTEAFF. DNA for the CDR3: TGCAGTGCGCTTGCGAACACTGAAGCTTTCTTT.

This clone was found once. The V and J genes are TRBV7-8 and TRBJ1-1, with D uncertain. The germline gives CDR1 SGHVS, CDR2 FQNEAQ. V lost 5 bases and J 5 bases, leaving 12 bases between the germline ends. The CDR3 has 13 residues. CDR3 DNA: TGTGCCAGCAGCAGGGATCGGGAGACTGAAGCTTTCTTT. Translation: CASSRDRETEAFF.

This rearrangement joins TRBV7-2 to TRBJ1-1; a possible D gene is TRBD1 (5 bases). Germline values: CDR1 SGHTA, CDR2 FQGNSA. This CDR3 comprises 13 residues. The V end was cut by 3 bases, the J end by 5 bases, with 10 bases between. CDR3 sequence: CASSFGARTEAFF. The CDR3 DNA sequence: TGTGCCAGCAGCTTCGGGGCTCGGACTGAAGCTTTCTTT.

The CDR3 reads CAWSPGGNSNQPQHF. In nucleotides, the CDR3 is TGTGCCTGGAGTCCAGGGGGTAATAGCAATCAGCCCCAGCATTTT. J is TRBJ1-5 and V is TRBV30, with 7 bases aligning to TRBD1. The CDR3 is 15 amino acids. Germline assignment: CDR1 GTSNPN and CDR2 SVGIG (reference sequence). The V segment lost 2 bases and the J segment 0 bases; nucleotides outside the gene matches: 4.

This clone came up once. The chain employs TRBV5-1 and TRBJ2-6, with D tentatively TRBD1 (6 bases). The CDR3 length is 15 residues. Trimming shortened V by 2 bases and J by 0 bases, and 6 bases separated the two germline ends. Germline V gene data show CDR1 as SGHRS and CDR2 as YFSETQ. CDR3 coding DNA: TGCGCCAGCAGCTTAGGGGGCTCTGGGGCCAACGTCCTGACTTTC. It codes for CASSLGGSGANVLTF. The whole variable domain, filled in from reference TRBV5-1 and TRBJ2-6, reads KAGVTQTPRYLIKTRGQQVTLSCSPISGHRSVSWYQQTPGQGLQFLFEYFSETQRNKGNFPGRFSGRQFSNSRSEMNVSTLELGDSALYLCASSLGGSGANVLTFGAGSRLTVL.

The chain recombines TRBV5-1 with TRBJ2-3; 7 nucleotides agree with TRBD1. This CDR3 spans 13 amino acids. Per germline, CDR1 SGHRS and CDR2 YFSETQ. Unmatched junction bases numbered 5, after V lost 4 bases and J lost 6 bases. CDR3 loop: CASSRGQADTQYF. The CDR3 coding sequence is TGCGCCAGCAGCCGAGGACAGGCGGATACGCAGTATTTT. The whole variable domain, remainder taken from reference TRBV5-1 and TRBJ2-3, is KAGVTQTPRYLIKTRGQQVTLSCSPISGHRSVSWYQQTPGQGLQFLFEYFSETQRNKGNFPGRFSGRQFSNSRSEMNVSTLELGDSALYLCASSRGQADTQYFGPGTRLTVL.

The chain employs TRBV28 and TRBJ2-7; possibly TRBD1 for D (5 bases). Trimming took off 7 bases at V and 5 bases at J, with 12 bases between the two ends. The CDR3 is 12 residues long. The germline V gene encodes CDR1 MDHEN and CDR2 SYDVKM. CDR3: CASTVDSDEQYF. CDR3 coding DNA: TGTGCCAGCACCGTCGACAGCGACGAGCAGTACTTC.

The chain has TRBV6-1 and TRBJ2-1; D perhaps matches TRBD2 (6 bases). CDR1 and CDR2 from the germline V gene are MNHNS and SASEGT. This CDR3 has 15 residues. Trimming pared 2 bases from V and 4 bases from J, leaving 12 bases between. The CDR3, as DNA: TGTGCCAGCAGTGAATATACTAGCCGGTACAATGAGCAGTTCTTC. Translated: CASSEYTSRYNEQFF.

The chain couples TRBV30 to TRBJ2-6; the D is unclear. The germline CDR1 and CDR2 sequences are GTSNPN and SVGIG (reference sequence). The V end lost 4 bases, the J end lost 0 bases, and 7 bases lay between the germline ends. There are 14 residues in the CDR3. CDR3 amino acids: CAWTTHSGANVLTF. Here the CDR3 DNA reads TGTGCCTGGACGACCCACTCTGGGGCCAACGTCCTGACTTTC.

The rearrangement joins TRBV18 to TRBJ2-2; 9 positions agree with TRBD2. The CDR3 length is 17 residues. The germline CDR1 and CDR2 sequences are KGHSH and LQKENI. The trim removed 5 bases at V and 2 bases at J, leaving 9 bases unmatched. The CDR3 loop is CASSTYSGGLNTGELFF. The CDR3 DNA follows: TGTGCCAGCTCAACCTATAGCGGGGGCCTAAACACCGGGGAGCTGTTTTTT.

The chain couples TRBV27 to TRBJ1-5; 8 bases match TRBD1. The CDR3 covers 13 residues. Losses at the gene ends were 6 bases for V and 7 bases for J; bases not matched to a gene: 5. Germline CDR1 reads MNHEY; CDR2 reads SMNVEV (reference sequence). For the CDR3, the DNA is TGTGCCAGCAGGTCAGGGGGCGGGCAGCCCCAGCATTTT. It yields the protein CASRSGGGQPQHF.

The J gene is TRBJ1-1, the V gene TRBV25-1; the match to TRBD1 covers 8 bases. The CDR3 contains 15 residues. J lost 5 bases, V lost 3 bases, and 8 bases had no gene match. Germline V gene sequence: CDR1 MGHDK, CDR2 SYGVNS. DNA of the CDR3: TGTGCCAGCAGTGACCCCAGGGGGCTTGGGACTGAAGCTTTCTTT. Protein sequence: CASSDPRGLGTEAFF.

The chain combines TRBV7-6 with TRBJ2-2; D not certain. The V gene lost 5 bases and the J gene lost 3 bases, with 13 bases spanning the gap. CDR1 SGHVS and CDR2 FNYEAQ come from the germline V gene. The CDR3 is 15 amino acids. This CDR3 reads CASSEAGPYTGELFF. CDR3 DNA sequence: TGTGCCAGCAGCGAGGCCGGGCCTTACACCGGGGAGCTGTTTTTT.

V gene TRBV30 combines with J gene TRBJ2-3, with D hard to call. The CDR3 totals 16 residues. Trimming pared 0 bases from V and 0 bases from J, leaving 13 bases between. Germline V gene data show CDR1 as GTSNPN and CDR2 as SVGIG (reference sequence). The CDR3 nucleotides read TGTGCCTGGAGTGTAGGCCTAGAACTTAGCACAGATACGCAGTATTTT. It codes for CAWSVGLELSTDTQYF.

The CDR3 nucleotides are TGTGCCAGCAGCGCCGGCCTGACTAGCGGGAGGGGTGATGAGCAGTTCTTC. Translating gives CASSAGLTSGRGDEQFF. The chain links TRBV9 to TRBJ2-1; 14 nucleotides agree with TRBD2. Germline-derived CDR1 and CDR2 are SGDLS and YYNGEE. V lost 3 bases and J lost 8; bases outside the gene matches: 10. The CDR3 sequence is 17 residues long. The variable domain in full, completed from reference TRBV9 and TRBJ2-1, reads DSGVTQTPKHLITATGQRVTLRCSPRSGDLSVYWYQQSLDQGLQFLIQYYNGEERAKGNILERFSAQQFPDLHSELNLSSLELGDSALYFCASSAGLTSGRGDEQFFGPGTRLTVL.